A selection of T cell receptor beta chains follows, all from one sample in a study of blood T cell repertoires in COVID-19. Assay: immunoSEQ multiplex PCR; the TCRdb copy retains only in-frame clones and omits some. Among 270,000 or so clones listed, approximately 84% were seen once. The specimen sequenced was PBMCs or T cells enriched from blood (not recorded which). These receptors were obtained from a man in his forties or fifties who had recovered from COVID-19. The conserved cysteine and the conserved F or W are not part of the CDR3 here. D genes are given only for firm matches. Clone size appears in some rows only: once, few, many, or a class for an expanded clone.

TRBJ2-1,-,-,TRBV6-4,ASSRHVDNEQF
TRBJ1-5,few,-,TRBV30,AWDYSQGQPQH
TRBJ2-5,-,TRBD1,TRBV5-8,ASSNGTDWIKETQY
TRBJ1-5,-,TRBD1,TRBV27,ASSYSTGSNQPQH
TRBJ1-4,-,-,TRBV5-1,ASSLGSGGLNEKLF
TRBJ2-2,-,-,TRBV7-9,ASSLYSGELF
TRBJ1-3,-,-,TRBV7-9,ASSVQDSSGNTIY
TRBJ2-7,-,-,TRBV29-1,SVEGRTDYEQY
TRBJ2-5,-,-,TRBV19,ASGSASRRQETQY
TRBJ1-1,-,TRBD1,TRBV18,ASSSDRGRMNTEAF
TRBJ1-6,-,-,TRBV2,ASSESVSSYNSPLH
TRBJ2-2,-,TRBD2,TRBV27,ASSWTSQNTGELF
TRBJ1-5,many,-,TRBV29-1,SVAEGVIGNQPQH
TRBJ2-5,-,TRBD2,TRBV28,ASSLAGVFRETQY
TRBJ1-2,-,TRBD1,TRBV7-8,ASSPVGTGGFSNYGYT
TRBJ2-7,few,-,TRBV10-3,AISESSNYEQY